The 32 T cell receptor beta chains presented below share a single source sample, sequenced in a study of glioma-infiltrating T cells. TCR alpha and beta CDR3 regions were amplified from RNA using iRepertoire nested multiplex PCR. TCRdb redid the calling of the multiplex PCR reads with MiXCR, one entry per CDR3 protein. Among approximately 90,000 distinct CDR3 sequences listed, 20% to 25% were seen once. Sequenced: glioma tissue, nonneoplastic brain tissue, or PBMCs (not recorded which). All receptors derive from a human donor with low-grade glioma or glioblastoma, undergoing nonglioma brain surgery, or in good health (not recorded which).

This clonotype appeared a few times. The V gene is TRBV14, the J gene TRBJ2-1; D gene uncertain. Per the germline V gene, CDR1 is SGHDN and CDR2 is FVKESK. The CDR3 spans 15 residues. The ends were cut back, 2 bases at V and 1 base at J, with 9 bases in the middle. CDR3 nucleotides: TGTGCCAGCAGCCAACAGGATCTTTCCTACAATGAGCAGTTCTTC. Amino acids: CASSQQDLSYNEQFF.

This clonotype has at least ten counts. This chain links TRBV4-1 with TRBJ2-1, with D perhaps matching TRBD1 or TRBD2 (5 bases each). This CDR3 is 13 amino acids long. The V gene lost 0 bases and the J gene lost 10 bases, with 10 bases spanning the gap. Germline CDR1 is MGHRA and CDR2 is YSYEKL. CDR3 in amino acids: CASSQDTRDEQFF. The CDR3 nucleotides are TGCGCCAGCAGCCAAGATACGAGGGACGAGCAGTTCTTC.

At least ten counts were recorded for this clonotype. The V call is TRBV6-2 or TRBV6-3, the J call TRBJ2-5; TRBD2 is a possible D gene (5 bases). Trimming stripped 0 bases from V and 5 bases from J, with 13 bases between. CDR1 MNHEY and CDR2 SVGEGT come from the germline V gene. The CDR3 consists of 15 residues. Here the CDR3 DNA reads TGTGCCAGCAGTTACTCGGGAGTTATGGGCGAGACCCAGTACTTC. Translation: CASSYSGVMGETQYF.

This clonotype appeared many times. The V gene is TRBV7-6, the J gene TRBJ1-1; D not certain. Trimming stripped 1 base from V and 4 bases from J, with 7 bases between. Looked up from germline, CDR1 is SGHVS and CDR2 is FNYEAQ. The CDR3 is 13 residues long. The CDR3 sequence is CASSLVRRTEAFF. The CDR3 region has the DNA TGTGCCAGCAGCTTAGTCCGGCGCACTGAAGCTTTCTTT.

This clonotype was seen many times. The chain recombines TRBV7-2 with TRBJ1-6; D not certain. The germline V gene encodes CDR1 SGHTA and CDR2 FQGNSA. Trimming took off 1 base at V and 7 bases at J, with 8 bases between the two ends. The CDR3 covers 14 residues. The CDR3 bases are TGTGCCAGCAGCTTAGTCCCTCTCAATTCACCCCTCCACTTT. It codes for CASSLVPLNSPLHF.

In its sample, this clonotype is medium-sized. V is TRBV20-1 and J is TRBJ2-5; D call uncertain. The CDR3 totals 12 residues. Per germline, CDR1 DFQATT and CDR2 SNEGSKA (reference sequence). Deletions cut 0 bases from V and 5 bases from J, with 7 bases between. CDR3 sequence (DNA): TGCAGTGCTAGAGATCAGGTGGAGACCCAGTACTTC. Translating gives CSARDQVETQYF.

This clonotype was detected ten times or more. The chain carries TRBV20-1 and TRBJ1-2; no clear D. The CDR3 loop spans 13 amino acids. Between the trimmed V and J ends, which lost 6 bases and 1 base, there was a span of 12 bases. In germline, CDR1 is DFQATT, CDR2 SNEGSKA (reference sequence). CDR3 sequence reads: CSAVSQLNYGYTF. CDR3 nucleotides: TGCAGTGCCGTGAGTCAGCTTAACTATGGCTACACCTTC.

The sample holds many counts of this clonotype. The rearrangement uses TRBV6-6 and TRBJ2-7, with D unclear. V shed 1 base and J shed 1 base, with 11 bases lying between them. Looked up from germline, CDR1 is MNHNY and CDR2 is SVGAGI (reference sequence). The CDR3 is made up of 15 amino acids. The CDR3 bases are TGTGCCAGCAGTTACTTGGCCAGCCAGTCCTACGAGCAGTACTTC. Amino acids: CASSYLASQSYEQYF.

This clonotype was picked up one time. The chain combines TRBV18 with TRBJ1-1, with D tentatively TRBD1 (5 bases). The CDR3 spans 16 residues. CDR1 is KGHSH, CDR2 LQKENI, per germline. With 2 bases removed from V and 0 bases from J, the gap between germline ends came to 13 bases. The CDR3 protein is CASSPYGGGMNTEAFF. The CDR3 DNA follows: TGTGCCAGCTCACCATACGGGGGAGGGATGAACACTGAAGCTTTCTTT.

Many counts were recorded for this clonotype. This chain joins TRBV6-1 and TRBJ1-5; D ambiguous. The germline gives CDR1 MNHNS, CDR2 SASEGT. Trimming shortened V by 7 bases and J by 0 bases, and 7 bases separated the two germline ends. The CDR3 spans 13 residues. The CDR3 protein is CASTGPSNQPQHF. The DNA of the CDR3 is TGTGCCAGCACAGGACCTAGCAATCAGCCCCAGCATTTT.

This clonotype came up many times. The rearrangement joins TRBV2 to TRBJ2-3, with 7 bases lining up with TRBD1. CDR1 and CDR2 (germline): SNHLY, FYNNEI. This CDR3 has 14 residues. V lost 5 bases, J lost 5 bases, and 7 bases stayed unmatched. CDR3 protein: CASSRQGLRDTQYF. The CDR3 DNA follows: TGTGCCAGCAGTCGACAGGGATTGAGAGATACGCAGTATTTT.

This clonotype was observed many times. This chain uses TRBV6-6 with TRBJ2-5, with D perhaps matching TRBD2 (5 bases). Germline V lookup: CDR1 MNHNY, CDR2 SVGAGI (reference sequence). CDR3 length: 15 amino acids. V gave up 0 bases and J gave up 0 bases, with 8 bases separating them. The CDR3 is CASSYSSGNQETQYF. DNA of the CDR3: TGTGCCAGCAGTTACTCGTCGGGGAACCAAGAGACCCAGTACTTC.

This chain links TRBV12-3 or TRBV12-4 with TRBJ2-5, with 10 bases that match TRBD2. The CDR3 extends over 15 amino acids. With 5 bases clipped from V and 5 bases from J, the junction kept 8 bases outside the gene matches. The CDR3 nucleotides are TGTGCCAGCAGTGCTCAGCGGGGGGGCAGCGAGACCCAGTACTTC. This sequence encodes CASSAQRGGSETQYF.

This clonotype was detected ten times or more. This rearrangement joins TRBV7-9 to TRBJ2-7; D gene uncertain. There are 15 residues in the CDR3. Looked up from germline, CDR1 is SEHNR and CDR2 is FQNEAQ (reference sequence). The germline V and J ends were trimmed by 1 base and 3 bases, with 13 bases remaining between them. As DNA, the CDR3 is TGTGCCAGCAGCTTAGTCGGCGTTTCAGGCTACGAGCAGTACTTC. Translating it yields CASSLVGVSGYEQYF.

A remark on this clonotype: It may be a read error: a sequence one base away is much more abundant. This sequence joins TRBV6-2 or TRBV6-3 and TRBJ2-1; TRBD1 might be the D (6 bases). The ends were cut back, 3 bases at V and 10 bases at J, with 19 bases in the middle. The germline gives CDR1 MNHEY, CDR2 SVGEGT. The CDR3 contains 15 residues. CDR3 coding DNA: TGTGCCAGCAGTTATGTAACAGGGAGCTCCTACGAGCAGTTCTTC. Translated, it gives CASSYVTGSSYEQFF.

This clonotype has at least ten counts. The chain employs TRBV15 and TRBJ1-1; no definite D call. Germline CDR1 LNHNV, CDR2 YYDKDF (reference sequence). CDR3 length: 12 residues. V was trimmed by 1 base and J by 4 bases, leaving 4 bases between them. In DNA form, the CDR3 reads TGTGCCACCAGCAGAGTTGGCACTGAAGCTTTCTTT. It translates to CATSRVGTEAFF.

Of note for this clonotype: Being one base from a much bigger clone, this may be a read error. CDR3 residues: CASSRRFNTEAFF. The CDR3 DNA is TGTGCCAGCAGCCGACGGTTTAACACTGAAGCTTTCTTT. The chain couples TRBV14 to TRBJ1-1, with D hard to call. V shed 4 bases and J shed 2 bases, with 8 bases lying between them. CDR3 length: 13 residues. Germline V gene lookup returns CDR1 SGHDN and CDR2 FVKESK.

This clonotype was seen at least ten times. This chain uses TRBV29-1 with TRBJ2-2; D may be TRBD2 (6 bases). Germline V gene lookup returns CDR1 SQVTM and CDR2 ANQGSEA. The CDR3 loop spans 13 amino acids. V was trimmed by 4 bases and J by 4 bases, leaving 10 bases between them. The CDR3 spells CSVVEGATGELFF. CDR3 bases: TGCAGCGTTGTGGAGGGAGCCACCGGGGAGCTGTTTTTT.

There are many counts of this clonotype. The chain is built from TRBV7-2 and TRBJ1-3, with D unresolved. Per the germline V gene, CDR1 is SGHTA and CDR2 is FQGNSA. CDR3 size: 16 residues. Between the trimmed V and J ends, which lost 5 bases and 0 bases, there was a span of 14 bases. CDR3 sequence: CASSPSWISSGNTIYF. In DNA, the CDR3 is TGTGCCAGCAGCCCGTCTTGGATAAGCTCTGGAAACACCATATATTTT.

The V and J genes are TRBV5-1 and TRBJ1-4; TRBD1 matches at 8 bases. The length of the CDR3 is 18 residues. V dropped 4 bases and J dropped 0; count of bases not matched to a gene: 11. From germline, CDR1 is SGHRS and CDR2 YFSETQ. The CDR3 bases are TGCGCCAGCAGCACCGGACAGGGCGGGGGGGCAACTAATGAAAAACTGTTTTTT. Encoded protein: CASSTGQGGGATNEKLFF.

This clonotype was counted many times. V usage is TRBV14 and J usage is TRBJ2-1; D is uncertain. V lost 0 bases and J lost 6, with 6 bases in between. Germline V CDR1 and CDR2: SGHDN, FVKESK. There are 13 residues in the CDR3. The CDR3 sequence: CASSQDRVNEQFF. The CDR3 DNA sequence: TGTGCCAGCAGCCAAGATCGAGTCAATGAGCAGTTCTTC.

The V gene is TRBV2, the J gene TRBJ2-3; either TRBD1 or TRBD2 may supply D (5 bases each). The CDR3 runs to 13 residues. CDR1 SNHLY and CDR2 FYNNEI come from the germline V gene. V lost 3 bases, J lost 8 bases, and 12 bases lay in between. The DNA of the CDR3 is TGTGCCAGCAGTGATTCGGGGCTTGCTACGCAGTATTTT. It specifies CASSDSGLATQYF.

The chain couples TRBV4-1 to TRBJ2-7; 9 positions agree with TRBD2. Germline V gene lookup returns CDR1 MGHRA and CDR2 YSYEKL. The J segment lost 1 base and the V segment lost 4 bases, leaving 14 bases of the junction unmatched. This CDR3 is 18 amino acids long. This CDR3 is CASSRQAVTSGLSYEQYF. DNA for the CDR3: TGCGCCAGCAGCCGGCAAGCCGTAACTAGCGGGTTATCCTACGAGCAGTACTTC.

The gene calls are TRBV12-3 or TRBV12-4 and TRBJ1-1; no definite D call. This CDR3 has 13 residues. V was trimmed by 6 bases and J by 7 bases, leaving 15 bases between them. Written as DNA, the CDR3 is TGTGCCAGCAGCCACGCCGGGGTTGGTGAAGCTTTCTTT. It specifies CASSHAGVGEAFF.

A remark on this clonotype: Being one base from a much bigger clone, this may be a read error. This chain connects TRBV6-5 to TRBJ2-1; TRBD2 aligns across 8 bases. The CDR3 is 14 residues long. Germline values: CDR1 MNHEY, CDR2 SVGAGI. The V and J ends lost 4 bases and 12 bases, in that order; junction bases with no gene match: 11. The CDR3 DNA sequence: TGTGCCAGCAGTTCGGGACTAGAGACCACTTTGCAGTTCTTC. Encoded protein: CASSSGLETTLQFF.

This clonotype appeared many times. The chain employs TRBV7-8 and TRBJ2-7; TRBD2 aligns across 9 bases. V lost 5 bases to trimming and J lost 5 bases; unmatched junction nucleotides: 4. CDR3 size: 13 residues. The germline gives CDR1 SGHVS, CDR2 FQNEAQ. The CDR3 loop is CASSPGLAHEQYF. CDR3 DNA sequence: TGTGCCAGCAGCCCGGGACTAGCACACGAGCAGTACTTC.

In this sample, this clonotype turned up a few times. The gene calls are TRBV29-1 and TRBJ2-3; 8 bases are a match to TRBD2. The germline V gene has CDR1 SQVTM and CDR2 ANQGSEA. The CDR3 runs 16 residues. V shed 7 bases, J shed 0 bases, and the junction held 12 bases outside the gene matches. The CDR3 region is CSGRGSGKSSTDTQYF. The CDR3 nucleotides are TGCAGCGGGAGGGGTAGCGGGAAATCTAGCACAGATACGCAGTATTTT.

In its sample, this clonotype was seen many times. The chain uses TRBV19 and TRBJ2-1, with TRBD2 matching over 7 bases. Germline values: CDR1 LNHDA, CDR2 SQIVND (reference sequence). The ends lost 4 bases at V and 6 bases at J; junction bases unmatched: 9. This CDR3 has 15 residues. The CDR3 protein is CASSSLAARANEQFF. The CDR3 region has the DNA TGTGCCAGTAGTAGTCTAGCGGCAAGGGCCAATGAGCAGTTCTTC.

The table lists this clonotype with many counts. The CDR3 sequence is CSVAGQVYGYTF. DNA of the CDR3: TGCAGCGTTGCCGGTCAGGTCTATGGCTACACCTTC. This chain joins TRBV29-1 and TRBJ1-2; D remains ambiguous. V shed 4 bases and J shed 4 bases, with 10 bases lying between them. In germline, CDR1 is SQVTM, CDR2 ANQGSEA. This CDR3 region has 12 residues.

The sample holds many counts of this clonotype. This chain joins TRBV20-1 and TRBJ1-1; D gene unclear. Trimming cost V 2 bases and J 1 base, with 8 bases left between them. CDR3 length equals 13 residues. Germline loops: CDR1 DFQATT, CDR2 SNEGSKA (reference sequence). The DNA for the CDR3 is TGCAGTGCTAGATGGCAGAGGAACACTGAAGCTTTCTTT. This translates into CSARWQRNTEAFF.

This clonotype has ten or more counts. The gene calls are TRBV18 and TRBJ1-1, with a tentative D call TRBD1 (6 bases). The CDR3 is 15 amino acids. The V end lost 3 bases, the J end lost 1 base, and 12 bases lay between the germline ends. Per germline, CDR1 KGHSH and CDR2 LQKENI. The CDR3 reads CASSPTQGPNTEAFF. The CDR3 DNA reads TGTGCCAGCTCACCTACTCAGGGGCCGAACACTGAAGCTTTCTTT. The whole variable domain, remainder taken from reference TRBV18 and TRBJ1-1, is NAGVMQNPRHLVRRRGQEARLRCSPMKGHSHVYWYRQLPEEGLKFMVYLQKENIIDESGMPKERFSAEFPKEGPSILRIQQVVRGDSAAYFCASSPTQGPNTEAFFGQGTRLTVV.

A few counts support this clonotype. This could be a read error, since a much larger clone is one nucleotide away. J is TRBJ1-1 and V is TRBV29-1, with D unclear. CDR1 and CDR2 (germline): SQVTM, ANQGSEA. V lost 8 bases to trimming and J lost 4 bases, with 14 bases between them. This CDR3 spans 12 amino acids. The chain's CDR3 is CSIGVFGTEAFF. The CDR3 coding sequence is TGCAGCATAGGCGTGTTCGGCACTGAAGCTTTCTTT.